The rows below give T cell receptor beta chains drawn from one sample of a study of blood T cell repertoires in COVID-19. Sequencing was performed with immunoSEQ multiplex PCR; in TCRdb, only in-frame clones are kept and a portion is missing. The table has over 55,000 clones, roughly 87% seen once. The material sequenced was peripheral blood. Every receptor here comes from a woman older than 75 with COVID-19, enrolled during active disease. CDR3s include the opening cysteine and the closing phenylalanine or tryptophan. Each record gives: clone size, V gene, D gene, J gene, CDR3 protein. D genes are given only for firm matches. The listing skips clone size in some rows; elsewhere it reads once, few, many or a size class.

clone_size: -
v_call: TRBV3-1/TRBV3-2
d_call: -
j_call: TRBJ1-1
cdr3_aa: CASSQDGRDEAFF

clone_size: -
v_call: TRBV9
d_call: -
j_call: TRBJ2-3
cdr3_aa: CASSATGTDTQYF

clone_size: -
v_call: TRBV19
d_call: TRBD1
j_call: TRBJ1-3
cdr3_aa: CASLGQGVGNTIYF

clone_size: -
v_call: TRBV19
d_call: -
j_call: TRBJ1-6
cdr3_aa: CASKIKELYNSPLHF

clone_size: once
v_call: TRBV6-1
d_call: -
j_call: TRBJ2-7
cdr3_aa: CASSEASTYF

clone_size: -
v_call: TRBV13
d_call: -
j_call: TRBJ2-7
cdr3_aa: CASSFGQGRGEQYF

clone_size: -
v_call: TRBV6-2/TRBV6-3
d_call: -
j_call: TRBJ2-7
cdr3_aa: CASSIPRSSYEQYF

clone_size: -
v_call: TRBV5-1
d_call: -
j_call: TRBJ2-1
cdr3_aa: CASSLQGYEQFF

clone_size: few
v_call: TRBV9
d_call: -
j_call: TRBJ1-1
cdr3_aa: CASSVRQGNTEAFF

clone_size: -
v_call: TRBV7-9
d_call: TRBD1
j_call: TRBJ1-3
cdr3_aa: CASSLQTGPGNTIYF

clone_size: -
v_call: TRBV7-2
d_call: TRBD1
j_call: TRBJ1-4
cdr3_aa: CASSLAGTGDEKLFF

clone_size: once
v_call: TRBV6-2/TRBV6-3
d_call: -
j_call: TRBJ1-2
cdr3_aa: CASSGGQTYGYTF

clone_size: -
v_call: TRBV29-1
d_call: TRBD1
j_call: TRBJ2-1
cdr3_aa: CSVDRRGRLNEQFF

clone_size: -
v_call: TRBV3-1/TRBV3-2
d_call: TRBD1
j_call: TRBJ2-5
cdr3_aa: CASSSTGGLETQYF

clone_size: -
v_call: TRBV11-2
d_call: TRBD1
j_call: TRBJ2-7
cdr3_aa: CASSPAPDRGPEQYF

clone_size: once
v_call: TRBV7-9
d_call: -
j_call: TRBJ1-3
cdr3_aa: CASSSSSGLRNTIYF

clone_size: -
v_call: TRBV30
d_call: TRBD2
j_call: TRBJ2-3
cdr3_aa: CALGASGGMADTQYF

clone_size: -
v_call: TRBV13
d_call: TRBD2
j_call: TRBJ2-1
cdr3_aa: CASSPEERGTYNEQFF

clone_size: -
v_call: TRBV2
d_call: TRBD1
j_call: TRBJ1-2
cdr3_aa: CASTWTGGDYGYTF

clone_size: -
v_call: TRBV10-3
d_call: TRBD1
j_call: TRBJ1-1
cdr3_aa: CAISASQGQSTEAFF

clone_size: -
v_call: TRBV11-2
d_call: -
j_call: TRBJ1-1
cdr3_aa: CASSPWTWGQDTEAFF

clone_size: -
v_call: TRBV28
d_call: TRBD1
j_call: TRBJ1-6
cdr3_aa: CASSGGTGGNSPLHF

clone_size: -
v_call: TRBV28
d_call: -
j_call: TRBJ2-7
cdr3_aa: CASSATSSSSYEQYF

clone_size: -
v_call: TRBV19
d_call: TRBD1
j_call: TRBJ1-1
cdr3_aa: CASSGQGATEAFF

clone_size: -
v_call: TRBV2
d_call: TRBD1
j_call: TRBJ1-6
cdr3_aa: CASSEGQYNSPLHF

clone_size: -
v_call: TRBV5-4
d_call: TRBD2
j_call: TRBJ2-3
cdr3_aa: CASSLTSGGSDTQYF

clone_size: -
v_call: TRBV19
d_call: TRBD2
j_call: TRBJ2-5
cdr3_aa: CASSATSGGSQETQYF

clone_size: once
v_call: TRBV5-1
d_call: TRBD1
j_call: TRBJ2-3
cdr3_aa: CASSPGGGTDTQYF

clone_size: once
v_call: TRBV29-1
d_call: -
j_call: TRBJ1-2
cdr3_aa: CTVLGGTGGYTF

clone_size: -
v_call: TRBV9
d_call: -
j_call: TRBJ2-5
cdr3_aa: CASSAGGLSAETQYF

clone_size: -
v_call: TRBV5-6
d_call: -
j_call: TRBJ1-4
cdr3_aa: CASSLGLTGEKLFF

clone_size: -
v_call: TRBV19
d_call: TRBD1
j_call: TRBJ1-1
cdr3_aa: CASSNTGGSEAFF

clone_size: -
v_call: TRBV6-5
d_call: -
j_call: TRBJ2-1
cdr3_aa: CASSYSRVGKEQFF

clone_size: -
v_call: TRBV9
d_call: TRBD1
j_call: TRBJ1-6
cdr3_aa: CASSGGQGLNSPLHF

clone_size: -
v_call: TRBV3-1/TRBV3-2
d_call: TRBD2
j_call: TRBJ2-1
cdr3_aa: CASSPVAGGEFF

clone_size: -
v_call: TRBV29-1
d_call: -
j_call: TRBJ2-7
cdr3_aa: CSVAGQGGEQYF

clone_size: -
v_call: TRBV7-2
d_call: -
j_call: TRBJ2-5
cdr3_aa: CASSLFPEETQYF

clone_size: -
v_call: TRBV2
d_call: -
j_call: TRBJ1-6
cdr3_aa: CASSEMGRNSSPLHF

clone_size: once
v_call: TRBV5-6
d_call: TRBD2
j_call: TRBJ2-1
cdr3_aa: CASSLGRGEQFF

clone_size: -
v_call: TRBV6-5
d_call: -
j_call: TRBJ1-4
cdr3_aa: CASSSRQLNEKLFF

clone_size: -
v_call: TRBV6-5
d_call: -
j_call: TRBJ1-2
cdr3_aa: CASSRGDSNYGYTF

clone_size: once
v_call: TRBV28
d_call: TRBD2
j_call: TRBJ2-7
cdr3_aa: CASTRRGGSYEQYF

clone_size: -
v_call: TRBV6-2/TRBV6-3
d_call: -
j_call: TRBJ2-2
cdr3_aa: CASSSNRGGLATGELFF

clone_size: once
v_call: TRBV5-4
d_call: -
j_call: TRBJ1-1
cdr3_aa: CASRDPSTGLEAFF

clone_size: few
v_call: TRBV7-2
d_call: TRBD2
j_call: TRBJ2-6
cdr3_aa: CASSSLAGALSGANVLTF

clone_size: -
v_call: TRBV5-3
d_call: -
j_call: TRBJ1-2
cdr3_aa: CACRQTGYTF

clone_size: -
v_call: TRBV19
d_call: -
j_call: TRBJ2-4
cdr3_aa: CASSIGDWLAKNIQYF

clone_size: -
v_call: TRBV3-1/TRBV3-2
d_call: TRBD1
j_call: TRBJ1-2
cdr3_aa: CASSQDGLGQGIYGYTF

clone_size: -
v_call: TRBV4-2
d_call: TRBD1
j_call: TRBJ1-5
cdr3_aa: CASSQEGQNSNQPQHF

clone_size: -
v_call: TRBV7-2
d_call: TRBD2
j_call: TRBJ2-5
cdr3_aa: CASSLVGRGEETQYF

clone_size: -
v_call: TRBV5-1
d_call: -
j_call: TRBJ2-7
cdr3_aa: CASSFDLTSYEQYF

clone_size: -
v_call: TRBV5-1
d_call: TRBD1
j_call: TRBJ1-1
cdr3_aa: CASSLEANRGLGTEAFF

clone_size: -
v_call: TRBV5-1
d_call: TRBD2
j_call: TRBJ2-7
cdr3_aa: CASSLRARGGRGEQYF

clone_size: once
v_call: TRBV5-1
d_call: -
j_call: TRBJ1-1
cdr3_aa: CASSLSGQNTEAFF

clone_size: -
v_call: TRBV6-4
d_call: TRBD2
j_call: TRBJ2-2
cdr3_aa: CATGETSGGFANTGELFF

clone_size: -
v_call: TRBV11-2
d_call: -
j_call: TRBJ2-5
cdr3_aa: CASTPTRGGSQETQYF

clone_size: -
v_call: TRBV15
d_call: -
j_call: TRBJ1-5
cdr3_aa: CATSGGLQPQHF

clone_size: -
v_call: TRBV7-8
d_call: -
j_call: TRBJ2-5
cdr3_aa: CASSLAVSGETQYF

clone_size: -
v_call: TRBV30
d_call: TRBD1
j_call: TRBJ1-6
cdr3_aa: CAWSTDRGISPLHF